Given below is one T cell receptor (beta chain) in context. Its antigen is currently unknown. This sample was taken from a study of cytomegalovirus exposure and HLA in healthy donors. Study-level background: A preliminary data release comprised approximately 85 million unique TCRs obtained from HLA-typed donors. General observations from the study: Indistinguishable V segments, including TRBV6-2 and TRBV6-3, were excluded. When analyzed later, the rates of TCR association showed variation by HLA locus, with DRB1 the most and HLA-C the fewest. CMV antigen specificity of a few CMV-associated chains was confirmed in vitro.

The germline gives CDR1 SQVTM, CDR2 ANQGSEA. Deletions cut 4 bases from V and 4 bases from J, with 17 bases between. CDR3 length: 15 amino acids. The PCR used 60 Vbeta and 13 Jbeta primers. The data were produced by immunoSEQ multiplex PCR, yet TCRdb's version contains in-frame clones alone and is incomplete. The repertoire has roughly 180,000 clones, around 80% of them found once; the top ten carry approximately 2.3%. This clonotype was obtained from a female donor in good health and CMV-seronegative. What was sequenced was PBMCs. The rearrangement uses TRBV29-1 and TRBJ2-1; weak D call: TRBD2 (5 bases). The CDR3 nucleotides read TGCAGCGTTGGGACCCGGGGTTCCAATTACAATGAGCAGTTCTTC. Protein: CSVGTRGSNYNEQFF.